The rows below give T cell receptor beta chains drawn from one sample of a study of blood T cell repertoires in COVID-19. The repertoire was sequenced with immunoSEQ multiplex PCR; TCRdb's copy has only in-frame clones and lacks some. In the table there are a few hundred thousand clones, 85% to 90% of which are singletons. Sequencing input: peripheral blood. The receptors originated from a man in his fifties or sixties with acute or convalescent COVID-19. Each CDR3 is given without its conserved first and last residue. The size entry is marked missing in some rows and otherwise reads once, few, many or a size class.

- TRBV7-8 ASSLAMAGGNYGYT
- TRBV7-9 ASSLEGQGVGNQPQH
- TRBV28 ASSLGGSNRDTQY
- TRBV7-2 ASSTHRQGYEQY
few TRBV30 AWSVQGAESEKLF
- TRBV28 ASSFGGQDKNIQY
- TRBV5-1 ASSLDTAYNEQF
once TRBV3-1/TRBV3-2 ASSTRGSANTGELF
- TRBV9 ASSVDPMYTEAF
once TRBV7-9 ASSLYSGQGARAF
- TRBV28 ASGATNEKLF
- TRBV7-6 ASSASGVGAETQY
- TRBV28 ASSTGTGRMAYNSPLH
- TRBV7-6 ASSSTGTGSYNEQF
- TRBV5-1 ASSLPAGGHIADTQY
- TRBV6-5 ASSYPTSGGEETQY
once TRBV2 ASSPPISYEQY
- TRBV13 ASERRGAAYEQY
few TRBV20-1 SASGEETQY
- TRBV6-2/TRBV6-3 ASSYSSLGGASYNEQF
- TRBV5-4 ASSSGKEGVNSPLH
- TRBV7-9 ASSPRTDPYEQY
- TRBV3-1/TRBV3-2 ASSPGQGSSGYGYT
- TRBV4-1 ASSHMTGFAEAF
- TRBV6-1 ASSERTGPNSPLH
- TRBV5-1 ASSLGGGPGYNEQF
- TRBV19 ASSRAGAGNTIY
once TRBV2 ASSQIRAGGNIQY
- TRBV6-5 ASSYRDLAGDTQY
- TRBV18 ASSLKDTQY
- TRBV27 ASSSRRQQGAWYNEQF
- TRBV19 ASSRGGSTDTQY
- TRBV9 ASSAGTSGGASDTQY
- TRBV5-1 ASSLVWDRVDEQY
once TRBV19 ASSLDNEQF
- TRBV5-1 ASSWEPRQTRNTEAF
- TRBV6-2/TRBV6-3 ASTPLFTSIRQPQH
- TRBV30 AWLRGLPVGYT
- TRBV18 ASSQTGIETQY
- TRBV10-3 AISEEGRHEKLF
few TRBV28 ASRVTGRNTEAF
- TRBV27 ASSPRQVHEKLF
- TRBV1 TSSPFWTGHQETQY